The rows below give T cell receptor beta chains drawn from one sample of a study of blood T cell repertoires in COVID-19. Generated by immunoSEQ multiplex PCR, the TCRdb table keeps only in-frame clones and is missing some. The sample lists 85,000 to 95,000 clones; about 84% were seen once. The specimen was peripheral blood. The receptor set was obtained from a human donor in a cohort sampled during active COVID-19. Both conserved end residues are part of each CDR3. A D gene is named only where the DNA matches it firmly. Rows may omit the clone size; those that give it use once, few, many or a size class.

TRBJ2-2,TRBV29-1,-,-,CSAQGANTGELFF,TGCAGCGCACAGGGAGCGAACACCGGGGAGCTGTTTTTT
TRBJ2-1,TRBV24-1,TRBD2,-,CATSETTSGRWYNEQFF,TGTGCCACCAGTGAAACCACTAGCGGGAGATGGTACAATGAGCAGTTCTTC
TRBJ2-7,TRBV15,-,-,CATSRGQEFSYEQYF,TGTGCCACCAGCAGAGGACAGGAGTTCTCCTACGAGCAGTACTTC
TRBJ1-5,TRBV5-6,TRBD1,-,CASSDPADRGSNQPQHF,TGTGCCAGCAGCGACCCCGCGGACAGGGGTAGCAATCAGCCCCAGCATTTT
TRBJ1-2,TRBV6-5,-,-,CASSPQQGYGYTF,TGTGCCAGCAGTCCTCAACAGGGATATGGCTACACCTTC
TRBJ1-3,TRBV19,TRBD1,-,CASRETGGSSGNTIYF,TGTGCCAGTAGGGAGACAGGGGGCTCTTCTGGAAACACCATATATTTT
TRBJ1-1,TRBV19,TRBD1,-,CASSLGTGLEAFF,TGTGCCAGTAGTCTAGGGACAGGGCTTGAAGCTTTCTTT
TRBJ2-4,TRBV28,-,-,CASSPHGKKNIQYF,TGTGCCAGCAGTCCCCACGGGAAGAAAAACATTCAGTACTTC
TRBJ1-1,TRBV5-7,-,few,CASSSPGGRSPDTEAFF,TGTGCCAGCAGCTCTCCCGGCGGGAGGTCCCCGGACACTGAAGCTTTCTTT
TRBJ1-5,TRBV6-4,-,-,CASSTEFSNQPQHF,TGTGCCAGCAGTACAGAGTTTAGCAATCAGCCCCAGCATTTT
TRBJ2-3,TRBV4-3,-,-,CASSQDQADTQYF,TGCGCCAGCAGCCAAGATCAGGCAGATACGCAGTATTTT
TRBJ2-1,TRBV10-3,TRBD2,-,CATEGLAGRGYNEQFF,TGTGCCACCGAGGGACTAGCGGGGAGAGGTTATAATGAGCAGTTCTTC
TRBJ2-2,TRBV10-3,TRBD1,-,CAIRAAGTGTTGELFF,TGTGCCATCAGAGCTGCCGGGACAGGGACCACCGGGGAGCTGTTTTTT
TRBJ2-5,TRBV7-2,-,-,CASSRWTGETQYF,TGTGCCAGCAGCCGATGGACGGGGGAGACCCAGTACTTC
TRBJ2-2,TRBV11-2,-,-,CASSLVFPRGELFF,TGTGCCAGCAGCTTAGTATTCCCGAGGGGGGAGCTGTTTTTT
TRBJ2-7,TRBV28,TRBD1,once,CASSPDRGLYEQYF,TGTGCCAGCAGCCCGGACAGGGGGCTCTACGAGCAGTACTTC
TRBJ2-3,TRBV7-8,TRBD2,-,CASSRSWTSGRDTQYF,TGTGCCAGCAGCCGCTCGTGGACTAGCGGGAGAGATACGCAGTATTTT
TRBJ2-3,TRBV18,TRBD2,-,CASSPGLATDTQYF,TGTGCCAGCTCACCGGGACTAGCAACAGATACGCAGTATTTT
TRBJ1-2,TRBV4-1,TRBD1,medium-sized,CASSQRTGETYGYTF,TGCGCCAGCAGCCAGCGGACAGGGGAGACCTATGGCTACACCTTC
TRBJ2-1,TRBV7-2,TRBD2,-,CASSSLAGGSGNEQFF,TGTGCCAGCAGCTCCCTAGCGGGGGGTTCGGGGAATGAGCAGTTCTTC